The 30 T cell receptor beta chains presented below share a single source sample, sequenced in a study of persistence of HIV-infected CD4 T cells (dated by TCRdb to about 2020). The immunoSEQ hsTCRB assay version 4 in survey mode was used to sequence TCRbeta repertoires from genomic DNA. TCRdb provides this immuneACCESS table in a form limited to in-frame rearrangements. Some clones are lacking; in checked studies, under half of them reflect an unresolved V gene, and why the rest are absent is not known. For this sample there are some 31,000 clones; about four fifths appear just once. The ten largest clones capture 0.7% to 0.95% of the sample. These receptors lack a known antigen. The sample's treatment or condition, from its label and the paper: suppressive antiretroviral therapy. Lysates of CMV-infected fibroblasts were used at about 9.2 ug/mL for cell stimulation. Memory populations depleted of antigen-responding cells were obtained by sorting nonresponding CD40L-negative CD69-negative CD45RO-high memory CD4+ T cells.

This sample comprised CD4+ T cells sorted from PBMCs after approximately 18-hour stimulation, obtained from a patient who received antiretroviral therapy. Read against the paper, the sample's cell subset or site label means: CD40L-CD69- CD45RO-high memory CD4 T cells not responding to CMV lysate. Receptors originate from an adult man with HIV who was CMV-seropositive.

The V and J genes are TRBV7-6 and TRBJ1-1; perhaps TRBD1 as D (5 bases). CDR1 is SGHVS, CDR2 FNYEAQ, per germline. The CDR3 is 16 residues long. Deletions cut 5 bases from V and 0 bases from J, with 16 bases between. The CDR3 protein is CASSLRQGLMNTEAFF. DNA for the CDR3: TGTGCCAGCAGCCTCCGGCAGGGACTAATGAACACTGAAGCTTTCTTT.

This clone was detected only once. The chain joins TRBV19 to TRBJ1-1; D gene ambiguous. Per germline, CDR1 LNHDA and CDR2 SQIVND (reference sequence). The CDR3 totals 14 residues. Trimming cost V 3 bases and J 1 base, with 9 bases left between them. The CDR3 is CASSMVSSNTEAFF. The CDR3, as DNA: TGTGCCAGTAGTATGGTCAGCTCGAACACTGAAGCTTTCTTT.

The chain joins TRBV6-2 or TRBV6-3 to TRBJ1-6; no reliable D call. Germline V gives CDR1 MNHEY, CDR2 SVGEGT. This CDR3 has 14 residues. Trimming shortened V by 2 bases and J by 13 bases, and 15 bases separated the two germline ends. CDR3 sequence (DNA): TGTGCCAGCAGTTACAAGGGCGGTGTATCGCCCCTCCACTTT. Translating it yields CASSYKGGVSPLHF.

The CDR3 reads CASSPDRTGEKLFF. The CDR3 coding sequence is TGTGCCAGCAGCCCGGACAGGACGGGCGAAAAACTGTTTTTT. The V gene is TRBV6-5, the J gene TRBJ1-4; TRBD1 agrees at 7 bases. There are 14 residues in the CDR3. Germline CDR1 and CDR2: MNHEY and SVGAGI. V shed 6 bases and J 8 bases; nucleotides not matched to a gene: 9.

The chain joins TRBV4-1 to TRBJ1-6, with 7 bases that match TRBD1. With V trimmed by 2 bases and J by 6 bases, 4 bases remained unmatched. The CDR3 is 15 residues long. Germline V gene sequence: CDR1 MGHRA, CDR2 YSYEKL. CDR3 DNA: TGCGCCAGCAGCCAATCGACAGGGAGTAATTCACCCCTCCACTTT. This encodes CASSQSTGSNSPLHF.

The CDR3 nucleotides are TGTGCCGTACAACCGGAACCCGCGGGGAACGAGCAGTACTTC. Its translation is CAVQPEPAGNEQYF. This chain joins TRBV7-9 and TRBJ2-7; D is perhaps TRBD2 (6 bases). CDR3 length: 14 amino acids. The germline gives CDR1 SEHNR, CDR2 FQNEAQ (reference sequence). Trimming took 11 bases from V and 5 from J, leaving 22 bases between them. The whole variable domain, remainder taken from reference TRBV7-9 and TRBJ2-7, is DTGVSQNPRHKITKRGQNVTFRCDPISEHNRLYWYRQTLGQGPEFLTYFQNEAQLEKSRLLSDRFSAERPKGSFSTLEIQRTEQGDSAMYLCAVQPEPAGNEQYFGPGTRLTVT.

The chain combines TRBV10-1 with TRBJ2-5; 8 bases line up with TRBD1. The CDR3 runs 15 residues. V was clipped by 2 bases and J by 6 bases; unmatched bases: 8. Germline CDR1 is WNHNN and CDR2 is SYGVQD (reference sequence). The CDR3 nucleotides read TGCGCCAGCAGTGAGAAACAGGGACAGGCCCAGACCCAGTACTTC. Its translation is CASSEKQGQAQTQYF.

This clone was recorded only once. The V gene is TRBV6-2 or TRBV6-3, the J gene TRBJ2-5; 7 positions agree with TRBD2. J was trimmed by 4 bases and V by 5 bases; bases with no gene match: 10. The CDR3 totals 15 residues. Germline CDR1 MNHEY, CDR2 SVGEGT. CDR3 nucleotides: TGTGCCAGCAGTACAAGGACTCGCGGGGGAGAGACCCAGTACTTC. Residues: CASSTRTRGGETQYF.

The chain joins TRBV5-1 to TRBJ2-7, with 8 bases that match TRBD1. V gave up 2 bases and J gave up 5 bases; unmatched junction bases: 6. CDR1 is SGHRS and CDR2 is YFSETQ in the germline V gene. The length of the CDR3 is 14 residues. The CDR3 DNA reads as TGCGCCAGCAGCTTCGGACAGGGAAGGGACGAGCAGTACTTC. It yields the protein CASSFGQGRDEQYF.

By share, this clone counts as medium-sized. This rearrangement joins TRBV25-1 to TRBJ1-2; TRBD1 agrees at 7 bases. Germline V gene data show CDR1 as MGHDK and CDR2 as SYGVNS. This CDR3 spans 14 amino acids. With V trimmed by 6 bases and J by 5 bases, 9 bases remained unmatched. The CDR3 spells CASRRTGLGYGYTF. CDR3 sequence (DNA): TGTGCCAGCAGGAGGACAGGTCTGGGATATGGCTACACCTTC.

The chain links TRBV5-1 to TRBJ2-3; possibly TRBD2 for D (5 bases). V was clipped by 0 bases and J by 8 bases, with 13 bases between them. Germline V gene lookup returns CDR1 SGHRS and CDR2 YFSETQ. The CDR3 is 14 residues long. CDR3 protein: CASSLGSSGGTQYF. As DNA, the CDR3 is TGCGCCAGCAGCTTGGGCTCCTCAGGAGGTACGCAGTATTTT. Complete variable domain (other parts from reference TRBV5-1 and TRBJ2-3): KAGVTQTPRYLIKTRGQQVTLSCSPISGHRSVSWYQQTPGQGLQFLFEYFSETQRNKGNFPGRFSGRQFSNSRSEMNVSTLELGDSALYLCASSLGSSGGTQYFGPGTRLTVL.

The CDR3 coding sequence is TGTGCCAGTTCAAGAAGGGCTAGCTCCTACGAGCAGTACTTC. Residues: CASSRRASSYEQYF. The genes are TRBV19 and TRBJ2-7; D call uncertain. Germline V gene lookup returns CDR1 LNHDA and CDR2 SQIVND (reference sequence). Trimming removed 8 bases at V and 0 bases at J, with 14 bases between. The CDR3 spans 14 residues.

CDR3 region: CASSQVWDPRGAFF. The CDR3 DNA sequence: TGTGCCAGCAGCCAAGTATGGGACCCCCGTGGGGCTTTCTTT. The chain carries TRBV14 and TRBJ1-1, with a possible D match to TRBD1 (5 bases). The ends were cut back, 1 base at V and 11 bases at J, with 17 bases in the middle. Germline lookup yields CDR1 SGHDN and CDR2 FVKESK. The CDR3 runs to 14 residues. Together with reference TRBV14 and TRBJ1-1, the CDR3 gives the full variable domain: EAGVTQFPSHSVIEKGQTVTLRCDPISGHDNLYWYRRVMGKEIKFLLHFVKESKQDESGMPNNRFLAERTGGTYSTLKVQPAELEDSGVYFCASSQVWDPRGAFFGQGTRLTVV.

This chain uses TRBV3-1 (or the pseudogene TRBV3-2) with TRBJ1-4; TRBD1 is a possible D gene (5 bases). The CDR3 loop spans 16 amino acids. Trimming cost V 1 base and J 4 bases, with 13 bases left between them. Germline values: CDR1 LGHDT, CDR2 YNNKEL (reference sequence). DNA of the CDR3: TGTGCCAGCAGCCAAGTGCCAGGGAGGGATAATGAAAAACTGTTTTTT. Translation gives CASSQVPGRDNEKLFF.

This clone was seen a handful of times. The chain uses TRBV9 and TRBJ2-3; no clear D. This CDR3 spans 12 amino acids. The germline V gene has CDR1 SGDLS and CDR2 YYNGEE. The ends were cut back, 1 base at V and 6 bases at J, with 6 bases in the middle. This CDR3 is CASSVKEDTQYF. The DNA for the CDR3 is TGTGCCAGCAGCGTAAAGGAGGATACGCAGTATTTT.

This chain links TRBV5-4 with TRBJ2-4; D possibly corresponds to TRBD2 (6 bases). This CDR3 contains 14 residues. Germline V gene data show CDR1 as SGHNT and CDR2 as YYREEE (reference sequence). V was pared by 2 bases and J by 3 bases, with 9 bases between. CDR3 nucleotides: TGTGCCAGCAGCTTTCCCGGGGGCAAAAACATTCAGTACTTC. It translates to CASSFPGGKNIQYF.

The rearrangement uses TRBV21-1 and TRBJ2-7; the table names TRBD2, a call not compared with the DNA. TRBV21-1 is classified as a pseudogene. This CDR3 is 15 amino acids long. The CDR3 here is CASSGPGLPLYEQYF. The CDR3 coding sequence is TGTGCCAGCAGCGGACCGGGACTACCTCTTTACGAGCAGTACTTC.

The chain recombines TRBV4-2 with TRBJ2-1; 11 bases align to TRBD1. The CDR3 extends over 15 amino acids. V shed 3 bases, J shed 7 bases, and the junction held 5 bases outside the gene matches. CDR1 and CDR2 from the germline V gene are LGHNA and YNFKEQ. The CDR3, as DNA: TGTGCCAGCAGCCACGGACAGGGGGCCGTTAATGAGCAGTTCTTC. Translated, it gives CASSHGQGAVNEQFF.

This chain connects TRBV6-2 or TRBV6-3 to TRBJ2-1, with TRBD2 matching over 10 bases. Losses at the gene ends were 5 bases for V and 9 bases for J; bases not matched to a gene: 7. This CDR3 region has 14 residues. The V gene's germline CDR1 is MNHEY and CDR2 SVGEGT. The CDR3 coding sequence is TGTGCCAGCAGTGAGCGGGGGGGGAGGGTTGAGCAGTTCTTC. It codes for CASSERGGRVEQFF.

The sample holds one count of this clone. The chain joins TRBV13 to TRBJ2-6; tentatively, D is TRBD2 (6 bases). Trimming removed 5 bases at V and 4 bases at J, with 12 bases between. Germline loops: CDR1 PRHDT, CDR2 FYEKMQ (reference sequence). The CDR3 is made up of 15 amino acids. CDR3 sequence (DNA): TGTGCCAGCAGCAGCGGACTACCAGGGGCCAACGTCCTGACTTTC. Protein: CASSSGLPGANVLTF.

This chain connects TRBV5-6 to TRBJ1-1; D is possibly TRBD1 (5 bases). Trimming left V 3 bases short and J 1 base short, with 13 bases between. CDR1 and CDR2 (germline): SGHDT, YYEEEE. The CDR3 spans 15 residues. The CDR3 DNA reads as TGTGCCAGCAGCTGGCGGGGACCCCGGAACACTGAAGCTTTCTTT. This encodes CASSWRGPRNTEAFF.

This clone was observed a handful of times. CDR3 in amino acids: CASSLLDTEAFF. CDR3 bases: TGTGCCAGCAGTTTGCTGGACACTGAAGCTTTCTTT. This chain links TRBV28 with TRBJ1-1; D gene ambiguous. The germline V and J ends were trimmed by 3 bases and 3 bases, with 5 bases remaining between them. Germline CDR1 and CDR2: MDHEN and SYDVKM. This CDR3 has 12 amino acids. Variable domain in full (rest from reference TRBV28 and TRBJ1-1): DVKVTQSSRYLVKRTGEKVFLECVQDMDHENMFWYRQDPGLGLRLIYFSYDVKMKEKGDIPEGYSVSREKKERFSLILESASTNQTSMYLCASSLLDTEAFFGQGTRLTVV.

This clone occurred a few times. The V and J genes are TRBV7-9 and TRBJ1-5, with TRBD1 as a possible D gene (5 bases). This CDR3 contains 15 residues. Germline-derived CDR1 and CDR2 are SEHNR and FQNEAQ (reference sequence). The V end lost 3 bases, the J end lost 2 bases, and 11 bases lay between the germline ends. The CDR3 nucleotides are TGTGCCAGCAGCTTGGAGGGGCAGGGCAATCAGCCCCAGCATTTT. It encodes CASSLEGQGNQPQHF.

J is TRBJ2-1 and V is TRBV4-3, with D perhaps matching TRBD2 (7 bases). Trimming removed 2 bases from V and 2 bases from J, with 13 bases in between. This CDR3 has 16 residues. CDR1 and CDR2 (germline): LGHNA, YSLEER. In DNA, the CDR3 is TGCGCCAGCAGCCAATCGCCGGGGGGCACCTACAATGAGCAGTTCTTC. Residues: CASSQSPGGTYNEQFF.

The chain carries TRBV4-1 and TRBJ2-1; 12 bases map to TRBD2. V lost 0 bases to trimming and J lost 9 bases; unmatched junction nucleotides: 12. Germline-derived CDR1 and CDR2 are MGHRA and YSYEKL. The CDR3 is made up of 18 amino acids. The CDR3 bases are TGCGCCAGCAGCCAAGAAGTCCCTAGCGGGGGGGCTCACGGTGAGCAGTTCTTC. Translation: CASSQEVPSGGAHGEQFF.

The genes are TRBV7-2 and TRBJ2-5, with D possibly being TRBD1 (7 bases). The CDR3 has 17 amino acids. Trimming cost V 4 bases and J 2 bases, with 20 bases left between them. Per germline, CDR1 SGHTA and CDR2 FQGNSA. As DNA, the CDR3 is TGTGCCAGCAGCTCCCTAATTAAACAGGGGACTCAAGAGACCCAGTACTTC. This gives the protein CASSSLIKQGTQETQYF. The whole variable domain, remainder taken from reference TRBV7-2 and TRBJ2-5, is GAGVSQSPSNKVTEKGKDVELRCDPISGHTALYWYRQSLGQGLEFLIYFQGNSAPDKSGLPSDRFSAERTGGSVSTLTIQRTQQEDSAVYLCASSSLIKQGTQETQYFGPGTRLLVL.

This clone was recorded once. V is TRBV6-5 and J is TRBJ1-2; D is undetermined. V lost 4 bases, J lost 4 bases, and 4 bases lay in between. There are 11 residues in the CDR3. CDR1 is MNHEY and CDR2 is SVGAGI in the germline V gene. This CDR3 is CASSSAYGYTF. The CDR3 coding sequence is TGTGCCAGCAGTTCCGCCTATGGCTACACCTTC.

CDR3 nucleotide sequence: TGTGCCAGCAGCTTAGCGGGGCGCCTACAGGGGAACACTGAAGCTTTCTTT. Protein: CASSLAGRLQGNTEAFF. This chain links TRBV7-9 with TRBJ1-1; D might be TRBD1 (6 bases). The CDR3 covers 17 residues. Trimming shortened V by 0 bases and J by 1 base, and 15 bases separated the two germline ends. Germline values: CDR1 SEHNR, CDR2 FQNEAQ (reference sequence). Full variable domain (outside the CDR3, taken from reference TRBV7-9 and TRBJ1-1): DTGVSQNPRHKITKRGQNVTFRCDPISEHNRLYWYRQTLGQGPEFLTYFQNEAQLEKSRLLSDRFSAERPKGSFSTLEIQRTEQGDSAMYLCASSLAGRLQGNTEAFFGQGTRLTVV.

The chain couples TRBV29-1 to TRBJ2-3; 12 bases match TRBD1. The CDR3 spans 13 residues. Trimming removed 5 bases from V and 9 bases from J; junction bases left unmatched: 6. The germline V gene encodes CDR1 SQVTM and CDR2 ANQGSEA. The chain's CDR3 is CSVRDRGRVTQYF. CDR3 nucleotide sequence: TGCAGCGTTAGGGACAGGGGGCGAGTAACGCAGTATTTT.

The V call is TRBV15, the J call TRBJ1-1; 7 bases line up with TRBD1. The CDR3 consists of 17 residues. V dropped 0 bases and J dropped 11; count of bases not matched to a gene: 18. Germline lookup yields CDR1 LNHNV and CDR2 YYDKDF (reference sequence). The CDR3 here is CATSREAGGTLGYNAFF. The DNA of the CDR3 is TGTGCCACCAGCAGAGAGGCAGGGGGAACCCTTGGGTATAATGCTTTCTTT.